The present T cell receptor (beta chain) was sequenced within a study of identifying expanded T cells in peripheral blood (dated by TCRdb to the late 2010s). With regard to the full study: Technical replicates were generated by sequencing separate aliquots of the same genomic DNA pool, and four replicates were compared pairwise. Overall results and qualifications from the work: Across all healthy donors, variance in clone template counts between two-week samples was found to increase significantly with total template count. Between technical replicates the binomial model flagged approximately 1.2 differentially abundant clones, whereas over about 2 weeks the binomial model flagged about 16.4 and over four weeks around 20. Across all healthy-donor time intervals, the beta-binomial model significantly cut both the number of clones called differentially abundant and the false-positive rate. The authors expected that over much longer intervals, such as months to years, biological variance in healthy repertoires might increase even further.

Note on this clone: This receptor's antigen is unknown. Per-nucleotide qualities are absent, and no much larger clonotype sits a single base away.

A distance of 16 bases separates the germline ends of V and J, which lose 7 bases and 7 bases respectively. The CDR3 contains 14 residues, cysteine and phenylalanine counted. Only the CDR3 DNA stays, 42 bases, in frame from base 1. As encoded in the germline V gene (reference sequence), CDR1 is LNHDA while CDR2 is SQIVND. During the collection period, no infections or other immune events were recorded for the healthy donors. Healthy-donor blood repertoires served as a training cohort to calibrate time-dependent variance in a beta-binomial model of T-cell clone differential abundance. The training cohort included approximately ten healthy donors, of whom 3 were female and 7 were male. The donors were between about 25 and 65 years old, with an average age of 43 years. Whole blood was collected from each healthy donor at three time points spaced two weeks apart and obtained from a commercial supplier. For immunosequencing, genomic DNA was extracted from whole blood that had not been sorted.

TCRbeta CDR3 regions were profiled with the immunoSEQ Assay using bias-controlled multiplex PCR amplification of genomic DNA. From the authors' description of their analysis: To quantify the absolute abundance of each unique TCRbeta CDR3 region, the sequences were collapsed and filtered. Two models were used to test differential abundance: a binomial model (Fisher-equivalent) and a beta-binomial model that adds time-dependent variance fitted from healthy donors. Any clone with fewer than 5 combined templates was excluded, and a clone was called differentially abundant if its Benjamini-Hochberg FDR was below 0.01. Using the form v = (b*log(k)+a)^2, the beta-binomial variance was modeled as a function of the total template count across the two samples. TCRdb took this table from immuneACCESS and kept in-frame rearrangements with V and J called. Such tables lack part of the clones; where checked against another copy, unresolved V genes explain under half of the gap, and the rest is unexplained. The V and J calls and the clone size are those of that table, but D and trimming were determined from the DNA. For this sample the table gives about 110,000 clones, of which roughly 90% were detected only once. The biggest ten clones account for about 16% of the sample.

Sequencing input: blood. This TCR was sampled from a person between 18 and 69 years old in good health. The chain was built from TRBV19 and TRBJ2-2; TRBD2 is a weak D gene call, 7 bases matching. The CDR3 sequence is CASMGGGAGGELFF. The base sequence is TGTGCCAGTATGGGTGGGGGGGCTGGCGGGGAGCTGTTTTTT. Reference TRBV19 and TRBJ2-2 genes cover what lies past the CDR3, so the full variable domain is DGGITQSPKYLFRKEGQNVTLSCEQNLNHDAMYWYRQDPGQGLRLIYYSQIVNDFQKGDIAEGYSVSREKKESFPLTVTSAQKNPTAFYLCASMGGGAGGELFFGEGSRLTVL.